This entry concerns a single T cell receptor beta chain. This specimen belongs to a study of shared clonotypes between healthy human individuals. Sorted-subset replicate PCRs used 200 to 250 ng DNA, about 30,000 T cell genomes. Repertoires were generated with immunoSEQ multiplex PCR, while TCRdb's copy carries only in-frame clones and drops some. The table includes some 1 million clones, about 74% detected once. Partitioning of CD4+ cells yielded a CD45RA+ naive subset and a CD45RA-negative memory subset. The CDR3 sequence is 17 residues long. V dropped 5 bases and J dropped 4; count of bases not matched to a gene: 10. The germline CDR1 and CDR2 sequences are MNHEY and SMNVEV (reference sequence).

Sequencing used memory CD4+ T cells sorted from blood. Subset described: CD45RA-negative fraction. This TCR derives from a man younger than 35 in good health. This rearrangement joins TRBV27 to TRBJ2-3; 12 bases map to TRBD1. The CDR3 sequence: CASSILGTGGRADTQYF. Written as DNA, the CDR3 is TGTGCCAGCAGTATCCTCGGGACAGGGGGCAGGGCAGATACGCAGTATTTT.